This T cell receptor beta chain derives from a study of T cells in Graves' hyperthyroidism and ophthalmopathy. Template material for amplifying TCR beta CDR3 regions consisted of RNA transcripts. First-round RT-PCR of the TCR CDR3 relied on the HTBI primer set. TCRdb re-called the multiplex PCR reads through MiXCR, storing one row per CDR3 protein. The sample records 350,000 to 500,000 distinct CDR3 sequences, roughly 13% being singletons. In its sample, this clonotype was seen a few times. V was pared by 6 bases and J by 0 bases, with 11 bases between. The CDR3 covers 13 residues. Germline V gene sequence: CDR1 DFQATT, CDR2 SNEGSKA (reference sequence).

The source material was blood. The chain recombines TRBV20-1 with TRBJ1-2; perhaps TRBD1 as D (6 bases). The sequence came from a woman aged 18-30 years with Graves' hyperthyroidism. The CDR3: CSARDIANYGYTF. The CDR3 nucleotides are TGCAGTGCAAGGGACATTGCTAACTATGGCTACACCTTC.